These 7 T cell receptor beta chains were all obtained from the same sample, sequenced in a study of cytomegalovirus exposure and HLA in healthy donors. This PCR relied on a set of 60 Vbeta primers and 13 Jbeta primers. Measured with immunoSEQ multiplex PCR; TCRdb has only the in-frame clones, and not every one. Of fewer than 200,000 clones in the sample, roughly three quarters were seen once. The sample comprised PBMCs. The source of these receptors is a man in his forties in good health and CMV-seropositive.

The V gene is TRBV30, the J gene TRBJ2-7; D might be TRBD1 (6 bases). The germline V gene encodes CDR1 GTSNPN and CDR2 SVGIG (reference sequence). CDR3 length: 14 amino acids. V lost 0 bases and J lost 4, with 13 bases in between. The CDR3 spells CAWSVQGDEYEQYF. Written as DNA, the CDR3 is TGTGCCTGGAGTGTACAGGGTGATGAGTACGAGCAGTACTTC.

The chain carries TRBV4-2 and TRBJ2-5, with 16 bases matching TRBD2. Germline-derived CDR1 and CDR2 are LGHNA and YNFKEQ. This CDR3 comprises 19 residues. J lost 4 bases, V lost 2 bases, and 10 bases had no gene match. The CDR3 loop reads CASSQLPGTSGGAGETQYF. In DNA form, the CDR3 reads TGTGCCAGCAGCCAACTTCCCGGGACTAGCGGGGGGGCCGGAGAGACCCAGTACTTC.

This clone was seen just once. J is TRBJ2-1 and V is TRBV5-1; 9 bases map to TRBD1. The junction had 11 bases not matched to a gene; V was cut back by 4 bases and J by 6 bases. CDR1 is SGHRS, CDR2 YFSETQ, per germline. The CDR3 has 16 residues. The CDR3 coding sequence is TGCGCCAGCAGCGTAAACCCAGGGACAGGGTCCAATGAGCAGTTCTTC. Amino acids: CASSVNPGTGSNEQFF.

CDR3 sequence: CASSYSGAGGNQPQHF. The CDR3 coding sequence is TGTGCCAGCAGTTACTCGGGGGCAGGGGGCAATCAGCCCCAGCATTTT. This chain links TRBV6-5 with TRBJ1-5; tentatively, D is TRBD1 (6 bases). Trimming removed 0 bases at V and 2 bases at J, with 11 bases between. Germline loops: CDR1 MNHEY, CDR2 SVGAGI. The CDR3 extends over 16 amino acids.

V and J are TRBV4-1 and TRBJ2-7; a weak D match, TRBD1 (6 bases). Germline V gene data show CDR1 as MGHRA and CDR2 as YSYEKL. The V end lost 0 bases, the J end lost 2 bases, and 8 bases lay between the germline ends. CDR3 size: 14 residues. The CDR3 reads CASSQDDRPYEQYF. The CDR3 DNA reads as TGCGCCAGCAGCCAAGACGACAGGCCCTACGAGCAGTACTTC.

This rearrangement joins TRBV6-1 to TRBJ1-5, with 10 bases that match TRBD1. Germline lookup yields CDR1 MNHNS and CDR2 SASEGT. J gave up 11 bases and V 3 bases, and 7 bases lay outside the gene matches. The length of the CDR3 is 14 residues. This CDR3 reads CASSDGTGDLAQHF. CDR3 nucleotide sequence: TGTGCCAGCAGTGATGGGACAGGGGATTTAGCCCAGCATTTT.

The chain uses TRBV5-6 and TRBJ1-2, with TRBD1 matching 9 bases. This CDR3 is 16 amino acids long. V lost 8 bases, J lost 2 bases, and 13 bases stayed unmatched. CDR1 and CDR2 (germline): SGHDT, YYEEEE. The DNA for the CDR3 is TGTGCCAGTTCTGGGACAGGGATGATGATGAACTATGGCTACACCTTC. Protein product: CASSGTGMMMNYGYTF.